This TCR beta chain is from a study of T cell responses to AZD1222 COVID-19 vaccine. Findings of the study overall: Spike-wide vaccine-associated CD4 TCRs dominated at 160-218 and 743-854. It should be noted that donors were predominantly white British and more often female, and clonal diversity was possibly underestimated.

To note about this clone: Its antigen is unknown.

The assay was immunoSEQ multiplex PCR, and TCRdb's table has in-frame clones only and misses some. The table lists some 120,000 clones, roughly nine tenths of them singletons, with around 1.6% in the top ten. V dropped 1 base and J dropped 8 bases, with 8 bases sitting between them. The CDR3 covers 13 residues. Germline V CDR1 and CDR2: SNHLY, FYNNEI. V gene TRBV2 combines with J gene TRBJ2-2; TRBD2 is a possible D gene (5 bases). Source: peripheral blood, taken 28 days after the second AZD1222 dose. This TCR was sampled from an adult who received the AZD1222 COVID-19 vaccine. CDR3 protein: CASSEEEVGELFF. The CDR3 DNA is TGTGCCAGCAGTGAAGAGGAGGTTGGGGAGCTGTTTTTT.